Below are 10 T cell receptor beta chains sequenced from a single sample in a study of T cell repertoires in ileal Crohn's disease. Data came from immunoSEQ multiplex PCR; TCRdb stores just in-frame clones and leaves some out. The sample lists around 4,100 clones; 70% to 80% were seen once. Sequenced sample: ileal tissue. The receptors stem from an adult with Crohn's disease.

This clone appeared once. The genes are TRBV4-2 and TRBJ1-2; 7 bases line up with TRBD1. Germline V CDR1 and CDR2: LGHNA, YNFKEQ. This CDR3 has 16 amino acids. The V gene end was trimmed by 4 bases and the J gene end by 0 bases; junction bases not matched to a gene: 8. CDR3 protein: CASSPRQGVANYGYTF. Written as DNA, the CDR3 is TGTGCCAGCAGCCCTCGACAGGGAGTGGCTAACTATGGCTACACCTTC.

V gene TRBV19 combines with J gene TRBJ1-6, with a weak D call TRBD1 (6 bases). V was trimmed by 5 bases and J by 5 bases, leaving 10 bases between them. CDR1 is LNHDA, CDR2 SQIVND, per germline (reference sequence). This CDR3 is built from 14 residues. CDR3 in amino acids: CASSSAGDNSPLHF. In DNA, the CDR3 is TGTGCCAGTAGTTCCGCAGGGGATAATTCACCCCTCCACTTT.

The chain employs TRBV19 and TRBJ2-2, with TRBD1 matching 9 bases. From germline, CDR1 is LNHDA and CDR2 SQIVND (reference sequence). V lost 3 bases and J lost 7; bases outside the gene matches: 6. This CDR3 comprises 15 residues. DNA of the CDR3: TGTGCCAGTAGTATCCGGGACAGGGCCAGCGGGGAGCTGTTTTTT. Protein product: CASSIRDRASGELFF.

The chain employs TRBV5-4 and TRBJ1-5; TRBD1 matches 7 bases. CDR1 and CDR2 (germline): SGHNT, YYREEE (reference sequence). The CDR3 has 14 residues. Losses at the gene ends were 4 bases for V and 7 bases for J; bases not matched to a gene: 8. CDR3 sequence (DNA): TGTGCCAGCAGCCGTCAGGGGGTGGAACAGCCCCAGCATTTT. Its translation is CASSRQGVEQPQHF.

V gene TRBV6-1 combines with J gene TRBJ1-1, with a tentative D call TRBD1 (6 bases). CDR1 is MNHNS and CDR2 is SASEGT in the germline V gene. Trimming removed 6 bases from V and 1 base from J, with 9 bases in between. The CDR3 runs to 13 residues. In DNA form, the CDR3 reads TGTGCCAGCAGCCAGACAGGGAACACTGAAGCTTTCTTT. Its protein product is CASSQTGNTEAFF.

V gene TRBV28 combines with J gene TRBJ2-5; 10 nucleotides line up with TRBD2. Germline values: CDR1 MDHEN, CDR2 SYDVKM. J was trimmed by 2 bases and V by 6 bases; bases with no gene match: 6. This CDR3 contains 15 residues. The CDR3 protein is CASSMTSGYQETQYF. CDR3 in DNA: TGTGCCAGCAGCATGACTAGCGGGTATCAAGAGACCCAGTACTTC.

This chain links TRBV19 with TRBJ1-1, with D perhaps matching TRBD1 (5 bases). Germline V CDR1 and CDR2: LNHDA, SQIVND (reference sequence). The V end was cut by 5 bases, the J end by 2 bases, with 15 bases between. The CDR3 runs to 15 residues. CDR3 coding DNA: TGTGCCAGTAGTCCGGTGGACAAAGTTAACACTGAAGCTTTCTTT. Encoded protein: CASSPVDKVNTEAFF. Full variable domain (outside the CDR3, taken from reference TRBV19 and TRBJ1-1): DGGITQSPKYLFRKEGQNVTLSCEQNLNHDAMYWYRQDPGQGLRLIYYSQIVNDFQKGDIAEGYSVSREKKESFPLTVTSAQKNPTAFYLCASSPVDKVNTEAFFGQGTRLTVV.

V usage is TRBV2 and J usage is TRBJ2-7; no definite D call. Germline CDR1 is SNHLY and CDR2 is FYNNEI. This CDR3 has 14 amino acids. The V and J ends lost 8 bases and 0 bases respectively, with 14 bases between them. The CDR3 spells CASAEQSHSYEQYF. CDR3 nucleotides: TGTGCCAGCGCTGAACAGTCCCACTCCTACGAGCAGTACTTC.

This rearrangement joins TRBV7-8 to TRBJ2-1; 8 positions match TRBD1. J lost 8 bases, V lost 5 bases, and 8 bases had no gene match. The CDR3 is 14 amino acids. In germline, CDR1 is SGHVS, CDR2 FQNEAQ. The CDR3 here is CASSEEDRAYEQFF. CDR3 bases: TGTGCCAGCAGCGAAGAGGACAGGGCATATGAGCAGTTCTTC.

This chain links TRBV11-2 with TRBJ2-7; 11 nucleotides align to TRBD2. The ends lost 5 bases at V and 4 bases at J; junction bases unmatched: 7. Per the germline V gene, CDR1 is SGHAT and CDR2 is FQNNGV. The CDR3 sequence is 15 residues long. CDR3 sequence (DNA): TGTGCCAGCAGCATAGGAACTAGCGGGGGATACGAGCAGTACTTC. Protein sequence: CASSIGTSGGYEQYF.